This T cell receptor beta chain was recovered during a study of cytomegalovirus exposure and HLA in healthy donors. Study results and caveats: An analysis was carried out at a later point. It showed that HLA-associated TCR beta chains were more clonally expanded than equally common non-associated chains. Most sequenced TCRs were rare (though some public TCRs occurred in many donors). Indistinguishability led to the exclusion of some V segments, TRBV6-2 and TRBV6-3 included.

Note on this clone: Its matching antigen is unknown.

Germline assignment: CDR1 SGHTA and CDR2 FQGTGA. The CDR3 loop spans 14 amino acids. V trimming: 2 bases; J trimming: 2 bases; junction bases outside the gene matches: 2. The PCR contained 60 Vbeta and 13 Jbeta primers. Assay: immunoSEQ multiplex PCR; the TCRdb copy retains only in-frame clones and omits some. Of 100,000 to 150,000 clones in the sample, 60% to 85% are singletons; the top ten hold nearly 3%. The chain uses TRBV7-3 and TRBJ2-7; 8 bases align to TRBD1. This clonotype originated in a woman aged 40 to 50 in good health and CMV-seropositive. Material for sequencing was PBMCs. CDR3 in amino acids: CASSLGTGTYEQYF. The CDR3 DNA reads TGTGCCAGCAGCTTAGGGACAGGCACCTACGAGCAGTACTTC. The full variable domain, rest sourced from reference TRBV7-3 and TRBJ2-7, is GAGVSQTPSNKVTEKGKYVELRCDPISGHTALYWYRQSLGQGPEFLIYFQGTGAADDSGLPNDRFFAVRPEGSVSTLKIQRTERGDSAVYLCASSLGTGTYEQYFGPGTRLTVT.